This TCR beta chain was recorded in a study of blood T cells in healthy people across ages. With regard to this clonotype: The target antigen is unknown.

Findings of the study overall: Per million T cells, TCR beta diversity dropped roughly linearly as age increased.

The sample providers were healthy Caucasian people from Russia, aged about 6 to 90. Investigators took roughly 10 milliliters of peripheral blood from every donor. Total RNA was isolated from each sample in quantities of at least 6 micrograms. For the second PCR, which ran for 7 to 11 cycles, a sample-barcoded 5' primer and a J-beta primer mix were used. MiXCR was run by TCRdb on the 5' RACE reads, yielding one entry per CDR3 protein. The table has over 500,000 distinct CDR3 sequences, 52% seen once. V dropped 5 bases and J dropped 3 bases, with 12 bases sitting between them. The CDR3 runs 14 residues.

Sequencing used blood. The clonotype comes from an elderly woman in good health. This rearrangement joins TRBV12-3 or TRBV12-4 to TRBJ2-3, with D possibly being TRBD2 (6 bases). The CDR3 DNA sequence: TGTGCCAGCAGTCATCAGGGAGGAACAGATACGCAGTATTTT. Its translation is CASSHQGGTDTQYF.